A single sample is the source of the 18 T cell receptor beta chains below, sequenced in a study of T-cell reconstitution after alpha-beta-depleted transplantation in children (dated by TCRdb to about 2016). Libraries were made using PCR. Instrument on record: Illumina HiSeq 2500. TCR libraries were prepared with molecular barcoding, using unique molecular identifiers to normalize TCRbeta repertoire quantification. TCRdb handled the public reads itself, with Q25 trimming in fastp and clone calling in MiXCR, and kept productive beta chains. Records with the same CDR3 protein are collapsed into one entry carrying the most frequent genes and DNA. The table for this sample lists about 980,000 distinct CDR3 sequences; roughly 29% of them were counted only once. The ten largest make up roughly 28% of the sample. Read against the paper, the sample's treatment or condition label means: allogeneic hematopoietic cell transplantation with graft depleted of TCRalphabeta T cells and CD19 B cells.

This specimen consisted of PBMCs, mostly from graft donor cells, obtained 360 days after TCRalphabeta/CD19-depleted stem cell transplant. The receptor source for this set is a boy under three years old who had a stem cell transplant for SCID, so the T cells may come from the graft donor.

The CDR3 is CASIPQGGNYGYTF. CDR3 bases: TGTGCCAGCATTCCTCAGGGCGGCAACTATGGCTACACCTTC. The gene calls are TRBV6-2 or TRBV6-3 and TRBJ1-2; tentatively, D is TRBD1 (5 bases). Looked up from germline, CDR1 is MNHEY and CDR2 is SVGEGT. The CDR3 is 14 residues long. V was trimmed by 7 bases and J by 2 bases, leaving 14 bases between them.

The gene calls are TRBV7-8 and TRBJ1-2, with 7 bases identical to TRBD1. The germline V gene has CDR1 SGHVS and CDR2 FQNEAQ. The CDR3 covers 13 residues. V shed 7 bases and J 6 bases; nucleotides not matched to a gene: 8. CDR3 loop: CASTSQGGNGYTF. The CDR3 DNA reads TGTGCCAGCACCTCCCAAGGGGGCAATGGCTACACCTTC.

V gene TRBV6-1 combines with J gene TRBJ1-2; D is unclear. The CDR3 consists of 13 residues. Germline CDR1 MNHNS, CDR2 SASEGT. The V end was cut by 3 bases, the J end by 4 bases, with 9 bases between. The chain's CDR3 is CASSDTEIYGYTF. CDR3 in DNA: TGTGCCAGCAGTGACACAGAGATCTATGGCTACACCTTC.

The chain employs TRBV6-5 and TRBJ2-6; D possibly corresponds to TRBD2 (6 bases). This CDR3 has 17 amino acids. With 0 bases removed from V and 1 base from J, the gap between germline ends came to 10 bases. Germline loops: CDR1 MNHEY, CDR2 SVGAGI. Here the CDR3 reads CASSYSIGGSGANVLTF. The CDR3, as DNA: TGTGCCAGCAGTTACTCCATTGGGGGGTCTGGGGCCAACGTCCTGACTTTC.

This clonotype was picked up a small number of times. The chain couples TRBV7-9 to TRBJ2-3; unclear D gene. V lost 2 bases to trimming and J lost 0 bases, with 9 bases between them. The CDR3 runs to 15 residues. Germline V CDR1 and CDR2: SEHNR, FQNEAQ (reference sequence). CDR3 sequence reads: CASSLYMGSTDTQYF. The CDR3 DNA is TGTGCCAGCAGCTTATACATGGGGAGCACAGATACGCAGTATTTT.

The chain carries TRBV7-9 and TRBJ1-2; 9 bases match TRBD1. The CDR3 consists of 17 residues. From germline, CDR1 is SEHNR and CDR2 FQNEAQ (reference sequence). The ends lost 1 base at V and 4 bases at J; junction bases unmatched: 10. CDR3 sequence: CASSLDPREGQGYGYTF. The CDR3 DNA reads TGTGCCAGCAGCTTAGACCCCCGCGAGGGACAGGGCTATGGCTACACCTTC.

There are a few counts of this clonotype. The rearrangement uses TRBV5-1 and TRBJ1-1; possibly TRBD1 for D (5 bases). Germline loops: CDR1 SGHRS, CDR2 YFSETQ. The CDR3 spans 14 residues. V was shortened by 7 bases and J by 0 bases, with 13 bases between the two germline ends. CDR3 sequence: CASGQDAMNTEAFF. The CDR3 DNA follows: TGCGCCAGCGGACAAGATGCAATGAACACTGAAGCTTTCTTT.

The chain couples TRBV18 to TRBJ2-5; 11 bases map to TRBD1. The V and J ends lost 1 base and 9 bases, in that order; junction bases with no gene match: 7. Per germline, CDR1 KGHSH and CDR2 LQKENI. There are 15 residues in the CDR3. The chain's CDR3 is CASSPLDRGLRAQYF. In DNA, the CDR3 is TGTGCCAGCTCACCACTGGACAGGGGGCTTCGCGCCCAGTACTTC.

This clonotype was detected only a few times. This rearrangement joins TRBV20-1 to TRBJ1-1; no reliable D call. Trimming removed 2 bases at V and 0 bases at J, with 7 bases between. The CDR3 extends over 13 amino acids. Germline assignment: CDR1 DFQATT and CDR2 SNEGSKA (reference sequence). CDR3 protein: CSARNSLNTEAFF. In DNA, the CDR3 is TGCAGTGCTAGAAACAGCTTGAACACTGAAGCTTTCTTT.

The chain is built from TRBV5-5 and TRBJ2-7, with D perhaps TRBD1 or TRBD2 (6 bases each). The V end lost 0 bases, the J end lost 4 bases, and 20 bases lay between the germline ends. The CDR3 covers 17 residues. Looked up from germline, CDR1 is SGHKS and CDR2 is YYEKEE (reference sequence). DNA for the CDR3: TGTGCCAGCAGCTTGGTCCTTTTGCGGGACACACCTTACGAGCAGTACTTC. Residues: CASSLVLLRDTPYEQYF. The whole variable domain, filled in from reference TRBV5-5 and TRBJ2-7, reads DAGVTQSPTHLIKTRGQQVTLRCSPISGHKSVSWYQQVLGQGPQFIFQYYEKEERGRGNFPDRFSARQFPNYSSELNVNALLLGDSALYLCASSLVLLRDTPYEQYFGPGTRLTVT.

This chain uses TRBV4-3 with TRBJ2-2; D unresolved. Trimming removed 2 bases at V and 5 bases at J, with 12 bases between. The CDR3 has 15 residues. Germline values: CDR1 LGHNA, CDR2 YSLEER. The CDR3, as DNA: TGCGCCAGCAGCCAATATAGTGGTGGAACCGGGGAGCTGTTTTTT. Its translation is CASSQYSGGTGELFF.

This clonotype showed up just a few times. This sequence joins TRBV7-9 and TRBJ2-2; possible D gene TRBD2, 5 bases. Germline V lookup: CDR1 SEHNR, CDR2 FQNEAQ (reference sequence). V was cut by 2 bases and J by 6 bases, with 13 bases left in between. This CDR3 spans 15 amino acids. This CDR3 is CASSLKEIGAGELFF. The CDR3 DNA sequence: TGTGCCAGCAGCTTAAAGGAGATCGGGGCCGGGGAGCTGTTTTTT.

This clonotype was recorded a few times. The chain is built from TRBV5-8 and TRBJ2-5; weak D call: TRBD1 (6 bases). Germline values: CDR1 SGHTS, CDR2 YDEGEE. The CDR3 is made up of 16 amino acids. V was clipped by 3 bases and J by 0 bases, with 15 bases between them. The CDR3: CASSYRTVTNQETQYF. The CDR3 DNA sequence: TGTGCCAGCAGCTACCGGACAGTAACGAACCAAGAGACCCAGTACTTC.

This clonotype was recorded a few times. The CDR3, as DNA: TGTGCCAGCAGCTTGGGACTAGTTGGGGGATATACGCAGTATTTT. The encoded protein is CASSLGLVGGYTQYF. V is TRBV5-6 and J is TRBJ2-3; possibly TRBD2 for D (6 bases). The CDR3 extends over 15 amino acids. Germline CDR1 reads SGHDT; CDR2 reads YYEEEE. V was pared by 0 bases and J by 7 bases, with 15 bases between.

This clonotype was detected a few times. CDR3 coding DNA: TGCGCCAGCAGCCGCTGGGGAGACAGGGTGATTCCCAATGAGCAGTTCTTC. Amino acid sequence: CASSRWGDRVIPNEQFF. The chain is built from TRBV5-1 and TRBJ2-1; 7 nucleotides agree with TRBD1. This CDR3 contains 17 residues. The V gene's germline CDR1 is SGHRS and CDR2 YFSETQ. Trimming took 4 bases from V and 6 from J; bases not matched to a gene: 16.

Only a few counts were recorded for this clonotype. The CDR3 DNA sequence: TGTGCCAGCAGCATCCGGGACCGTTTAAACGAGCAGTACTTC. Its protein is CASSIRDRLNEQYF. The rearrangement joins TRBV14 to TRBJ2-7; the D call may be TRBD1 or TRBD2 (5 bases each). Trimming stripped 5 bases from V and 5 bases from J, with 16 bases between. CDR1 and CDR2 from the germline V gene are SGHDN and FVKESK. The CDR3 contains 14 residues.

The rearrangement joins TRBV19 to TRBJ2-7; 9 bases are shared with TRBD1. The CDR3 is 15 amino acids. Germline values: CDR1 LNHDA, CDR2 SQIVND (reference sequence). V shed 7 bases, J shed 1 base, and the junction held 8 bases outside the gene matches. CDR3 loop: CASTQGTGMSYEQYF. CDR3 nucleotide sequence: TGTGCCAGTACCCAGGGGACAGGGATGTCCTACGAGCAGTACTTC.

This clonotype was recorded only once. The chain combines TRBV5-1 with TRBJ2-5, with 8 bases matching TRBD1. V shed 4 bases and J 2 bases; nucleotides not matched to a gene: 7. Germline CDR1 and CDR2: SGHRS and YFSETQ. The length of the CDR3 is 15 residues. CDR3 nucleotides: TGCGCCAGCAGCCTGGGACAGGAGGGGCAAGAGACCCAGTACTTC. Residues: CASSLGQEGQETQYF.